Listed here are 6 T cell receptor beta chains from one sample, sequenced in a study of T cell repertoires in cytomegalovirus infection. Using its own MiXCR run on the reads, TCRdb lists one record per CDR3 protein. This sample has 640,000 or so distinct CDR3 sequences, with 33% found just once. These receptors are not linked to any known antigen. This specimen was cultured PBMCs, taken from culture after CMV antigen stimulation. These receptors were taken from a human donor in good health (CMV status not recorded). Some clones in this sample may be carry-over from other donors' samples.

V gene TRBV27 combines with J gene TRBJ2-2; 9 nucleotides align to TRBD2. Germline V gene sequence: CDR1 MNHEY, CDR2 SMNVEV (reference sequence). This CDR3 comprises 13 residues. The V gene end was trimmed by 11 bases and the J gene end by 1 base; junction bases not matched to a gene: 2. The CDR3 nucleotides read TGTGCCGGCGGGAGGGGGAACACCGGGGAGCTGTTTTTT. Translation gives CAGGRGNTGELFF.

The chain is built from TRBV7-9 and TRBJ2-3; a possible D gene is TRBD2 (5 bases). The CDR3 extends over 15 amino acids. V lost 4 bases, J lost 5 bases, and 16 bases lay in between. In germline, CDR1 is SEHNR, CDR2 FQNEAQ (reference sequence). CDR3 sequence (DNA): TGTGCCAGCAGCTCCCCCGGAGAGGGTAAAGATACGCAGTATTTT. Its protein is CASSSPGEGKDTQYF.

The chain has TRBV7-9 and TRBJ2-2; D call uncertain. This CDR3 has 14 residues. CDR1 and CDR2 from the germline V gene are SEHNR and FQNEAQ (reference sequence). V was shortened by 3 bases and J by 4 bases, with 9 bases between the two germline ends. Here the CDR3 DNA reads TGTGCCAGCAGCTTCCGGGCCACCACCGGGGAGCTGTTTTTT. It specifies CASSFRATTGELFF. Full variable domain (missing parts from reference TRBV7-9 and TRBJ2-2): DTGVSQNPRHKITKRGQNVTFRCDPISEHNRLYWYRQTLGQGPEFLTYFQNEAQLEKSRLLSDRFSAERPKGSFSTLEIQRTEQGDSAMYLCASSFRATTGELFFGEGSRLTVL.

V is TRBV2 and J is TRBJ2-2, with D possibly matching TRBD1 (6 bases). The V gene lost 6 bases and the J gene lost 7 bases, with 15 bases spanning the gap. The V gene's germline CDR1 is SNHLY and CDR2 FYNNEI. The CDR3 spans 14 residues. The CDR3 coding sequence is TGTGCCAGCAGAAACGGCAGGGGAAGCGGGGAGCTGTTTTTT. It specifies CASRNGRGSGELFF.

This clonotype was picked up a small number of times. The chain has TRBV6-5 and TRBJ1-2, with D hard to call. V was cut by 0 bases and J by 4 bases, with 6 bases left in between. This CDR3 spans 13 amino acids. Per the germline V gene, CDR1 is MNHEY and CDR2 is SVGAGI. CDR3 in amino acids: CASSYSTSYGYTF. The CDR3 DNA reads as TGTGCCAGCAGTTACTCGACATCCTATGGCTACACCTTC.

At least ten counts were recorded for this clonotype. The chain has TRBV7-2 and TRBJ1-2; D gene ambiguous. In germline, CDR1 is SGHTA, CDR2 FQGNSA. V lost 0 bases and J lost 4, with 12 bases in between. There are 15 residues in the CDR3. CDR3 bases: TGTGCCAGCAGCTTAGCAGGGTTCTCTACCTATGGCTACACCTTC. This translates into CASSLAGFSTYGYTF.